The clone carrying this T cell receptor (beta chain) was seen a few times. This entry is derived from a study of patients and donors after allogeneic stem cell transplantation. TCRdb re-called the RT-PCR reads with MiXCR, one entry per CDR3 protein. The repertoire consists of about 960,000 distinct CDR3 sequences, with under 20% occurring once and the leading ten covering 5% to 7.5%. From germline, CDR1 is SQVTM and CDR2 ANQGSEA. CDR3 size: 15 residues. The J segment lost 2 bases and the V segment lost 2 bases, leaving 8 bases of the junction unmatched. The sequenced material came from blood, either unsorted or a sorted T cell fraction (not recorded which). The TCR comes from a human donor who was either an allogeneic HSCT recipient or a stem cell or donor lymphocyte infusion donor (not recorded which). It is not recorded whose cells these are; they may come from a transplant donor. The chain has TRBV29-1 and TRBJ2-7; 8 bases match TRBD1. The CDR3 here is CSVEFSQGAPYEQYF. The DNA of the CDR3 is TGCAGCGTTGAATTTAGTCAGGGGGCTCCCTACGAGCAGTACTTC.